This T cell receptor (beta chain) was documented in a study of shared clonotypes between healthy human individuals. Study findings and constraints: Between a few donors, naive CD4 clonotypes were shared at a level of around 5.2%.

Assay used: immunoSEQ multiplex PCR; TCRdb lists only in-frame clones, some missing. The sample yields about 1.1 million clones, roughly 77% seen once. This clone is a singleton in its sample. Its specificity is not known. Trimming removed 4 bases from V and 4 bases from J, with 13 bases in between. Per the germline V gene, CDR1 is GTSNPN and CDR2 is SVGIG (reference sequence). The CDR3 runs 14 residues. This chain links TRBV30 with TRBJ1-4; D unresolved. The receptor was isolated from a young man in good health. Some clones in this sample may be carry-over from other donors' samples. The source material was memory CD4+ T cells from PBMCs. The subset was: CD45RA-negative fraction. CDR3 DNA: TGTGCCTGGAACCGCCCGGGTGATAATGAAAAACTGTTTTTT. The encoded protein is CAWNRPGDNEKLFF.